Listed here are 9 T cell receptor beta chains from one sample, sequenced in a study of OX40 agonist ivuxolimab in advanced cancers. The repertoire was sequenced with immunoSEQ multiplex PCR; TCRdb's copy has only in-frame clones and lacks some. Of tens of thousands of clones in the sample, 75% to 85% are singletons; the top ten hold over 0.6%. This material consisted of CD4+ or CD8+ T cells sorted from blood, taken in a trial of the OX40 agonist ivuxolimab. The receptors were sampled from an adult with an advanced solid tumor such as melanoma, head and neck, liver or kidney cancer.

The CDR3 reads CASSLSRDILSYEQYF. The CDR3 bases are TGTGCCAGCAGCCTTTCCAGGGACATACTATCCTACGAGCAGTACTTC. The chain combines TRBV7-8 with TRBJ2-7, with a possible D match to TRBD1 (6 bases). Germline CDR1 is SGHVS and CDR2 is FQNEAQ. Between the trimmed V and J ends, which lost 5 bases and 1 base, there was a span of 18 bases. The CDR3 extends over 16 amino acids.

In its sample, this clone was seen once. The rearrangement uses TRBV2 and TRBJ2-7; 7 bases line up with TRBD2. V lost 2 bases to trimming and J lost 0 bases; unmatched junction nucleotides: 4. The CDR3 has 15 residues. Germline CDR1 is SNHLY and CDR2 is FYNNEI. The CDR3: CASSEPPGGSYEQYF. The CDR3, as DNA: TGTGCCAGCAGTGAACCTCCGGGAGGCTCCTACGAGCAGTACTTC.

This chain connects TRBV30 to TRBJ2-7; either TRBD1 or TRBD2 may supply D (6 bases each). This CDR3 has 14 residues. From germline, CDR1 is GTSNPN and CDR2 SVGIG (reference sequence). Trimming stripped 0 bases from V and 3 bases from J, with 12 bases between. The CDR3 DNA sequence: TGTGCCTGGAGTGTCGAGGGGGGTAGCTACGAGCAGTACTTC. It specifies CAWSVEGGSYEQYF.

With respect to this clone: Other DNA sequences in the same sample also yield this CDR3. The rearrangement links TRBV9 to TRBJ2-2; a possible D gene is TRBD2 (5 bases). V was pared by 0 bases and J by 4 bases, with 13 bases between. CDR3 size: 16 residues. Per the germline V gene, CDR1 is SGDLS and CDR2 is YYNGEE. The CDR3 sequence: CASSVGSLASTGELFF. CDR3 in DNA: TGTGCCAGCAGCGTAGGATCCCTAGCAAGCACCGGGGAGCTGTTTTTT.

This chain uses TRBV10-3 with TRBJ2-2; 8 positions match TRBD1. V dropped 8 bases and J dropped 6; count of bases not matched to a gene: 8. From germline, CDR1 is ENHRY and CDR2 SYGVKD. The CDR3 extends over 14 amino acids. The CDR3 spells CAIQDRAEAGELFF. For the CDR3, the DNA is TGTGCCATCCAGGACAGGGCGGAGGCCGGGGAGCTGTTTTTT.

This chain uses TRBV9 with TRBJ2-1, with D unresolved. Germline V gene sequence: CDR1 SGDLS, CDR2 YYNGEE. This CDR3 has 15 residues. V lost 0 bases to trimming and J lost 8 bases, with 15 bases between them. The CDR3 region has the DNA TGTGCCAGCAGCGTAGCCCCAGACACCTGGGATGAGCAGTTCTTC. This translates into CASSVAPDTWDEQFF.

J is TRBJ2-3 and V is TRBV6-1; D is tentatively TRBD1 or TRBD2 (6 bases each). The V gene lost 1 base and the J gene lost 6 bases, with 11 bases spanning the gap. CDR1 and CDR2 (germline): MNHNS, SASEGT. CDR3 length: 14 amino acids. The CDR3 protein is CASSEGGGQDTQYF. The CDR3, as DNA: TGTGCCAGCAGTGAAGGAGGGGGGCAGGATACGCAGTATTTT.

This clone came up a few times. This rearrangement joins TRBV11-2 to TRBJ2-7; D possibly corresponds to TRBD1 (5 bases). This CDR3 is built from 14 residues. With 0 bases removed from V and 3 bases from J, the gap between germline ends came to 9 bases. Germline V lookup: CDR1 SGHAT, CDR2 FQNNGV. CDR3 loop: CASSLDTGRYEQYF. The CDR3 coding sequence is TGTGCCAGCAGCTTAGATACAGGCCGCTACGAGCAGTACTTC.

V usage is TRBV6-5 and J usage is TRBJ2-5, with D possibly being TRBD1 (5 bases). CDR1 MNHEY and CDR2 SVGAGI come from the germline V gene. The CDR3 sequence is 13 residues long. The germline V and J ends were trimmed by 5 bases and 2 bases, with 9 bases remaining between them. CDR3 amino acids: CASSKQDQETQYF. In DNA form, the CDR3 reads TGTGCCAGCAGTAAACAGGATCAAGAGACCCAGTACTTC.